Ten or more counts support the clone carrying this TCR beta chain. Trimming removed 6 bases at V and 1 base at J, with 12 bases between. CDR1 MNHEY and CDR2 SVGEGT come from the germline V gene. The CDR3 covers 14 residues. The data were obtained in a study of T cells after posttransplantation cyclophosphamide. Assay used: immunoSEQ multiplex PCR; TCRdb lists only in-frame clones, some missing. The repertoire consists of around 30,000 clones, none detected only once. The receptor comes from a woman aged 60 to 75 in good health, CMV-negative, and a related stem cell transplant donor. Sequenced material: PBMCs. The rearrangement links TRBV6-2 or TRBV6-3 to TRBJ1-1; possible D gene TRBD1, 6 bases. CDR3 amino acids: CASRKDSQNTEAFF. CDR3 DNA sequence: TGTGCCAGCAGGAAGGACAGTCAGAACACTGAAGCTTTCTTT.